Below, one T cell receptor (beta chain) is given with its context. Germline loops: CDR1 WSHSY, CDR2 SAAADI. Deletions cut 6 bases from V and 5 bases from J, with 5 bases between. The CDR3 covers 11 residues. The sample originates from a study of cytomegalovirus exposure and HLA in healthy donors. A multiplex PCR was run with 60 Vbeta primers and 13 Jbeta primers. Produced via immunoSEQ multiplex PCR; TCRdb's table is partial and in-frame only. The table shows hundreds of thousands of clones, with around two thirds occurring only once. The genes are TRBV10-2 and TRBJ2-1; D is uncertain. This receptor was identified in a female donor in good health and CMV-seronegative. Specimen: PBMCs. CDR3 sequence (DNA): TGCGCCAGCAGCCAGAACAATGAGCAGTTCTTC. Its protein is CASSQNNEQFF.